This TCR beta chain emerged from a study of Graves' ophthalmopathy and Graves' hyperthyroidism. The CDR3 loop spans 17 amino acids. The V gene's germline CDR1 is SGHTA and CDR2 FQGTGA. V lost 1 base to trimming and J lost 1 base, with 15 bases between them. TCR beta CDR3 regions were amplified from RNA transcripts. Second-round multiplex PCR came after a first-round RT-PCR that employed HTBI primers. A single record per CDR3 protein comes from TCRdb applying MiXCR to the multiplex PCR reads. The sample has hundreds of thousands of distinct CDR3 sequences, approximately 40% seen once. The source is an adult man with Graves' ophthalmopathy. The chain employs TRBV7-3 and TRBJ2-3; D may match TRBD1 or TRBD2 (5 bases each). The sequencing input was peripheral blood. In DNA, the CDR3 is TGTGCCAGCAGCTTAAACCCTGGGGGTCTAGGCACAGATACGCAGTATTTT. Encoded protein: CASSLNPGGLGTDTQYF.